One sample yielded the 30 T cell receptor beta chains listed below, sequenced in a study of response to subunit inactivated influenza vaccine. TCRdb reanalysed the RT-PCR reads using MiXCR and keeps one entry per CDR3 protein. Of 600,000 to 850,000 distinct CDR3 sequences listed, around 15% are singletons. Sample: PBMCs from blood, taken roughly 2 weeks before vaccination. The source is a man in his fifties or sixties who received an inactivated influenza vaccine.

This clonotype has ten or more counts. The V gene is TRBV7-9, the J gene TRBJ2-1; D is tentatively TRBD1 or TRBD2 (6 bases each). Trimming removed 0 bases from V and 11 bases from J, with 14 bases in between. This CDR3 is built from 14 residues. CDR1 and CDR2 from the germline V gene are SEHNR and FQNEAQ (reference sequence). The CDR3 nucleotides read TGTGCCAGCAGCTTAGCCATTTTCGGGGGCCAGCAGTTCTTC. It translates to CASSLAIFGGQQFF.

In DNA form, the CDR3 reads TGTGCCAGCAGAAGCGGGAGGGGTCAAGAGACCCAGTACTTC. It translates to CASRSGRGQETQYF. The chain recombines TRBV7-2 with TRBJ2-5; TRBD2 matches 10 bases. Germline loops: CDR1 SGHTA, CDR2 FQGNSA. This CDR3 comprises 14 residues. The V gene end was trimmed by 6 bases and the J gene end by 2 bases; junction bases not matched to a gene: 3.

The rearrangement uses TRBV2 and TRBJ2-5; 7 bases agree with TRBD1. CDR3 length: 15 residues. CDR1 is SNHLY, CDR2 FYNNEI, per germline. The trim removed 6 bases at V and 5 bases at J, leaving 12 bases unmatched. Here the CDR3 reads CASSGPRTGRETQYF. As DNA, the CDR3 is TGTGCCAGCAGCGGGCCCCGGACAGGCAGGGAGACCCAGTACTTC.

This clonotype was seen at least ten times. J is TRBJ2-1 and V is TRBV12-3 or TRBV12-4; no clear D. The CDR3 contains 13 residues. Trimming shortened V by 6 bases and J by 8 bases, and 14 bases separated the two germline ends. This chain's CDR3 is CASRRSRLDEQFF. The CDR3 DNA reads TGTGCCAGCAGACGCTCGAGGTTAGATGAGCAGTTCTTC.

In its sample, this clonotype was seen a few times. V and J are TRBV12-3 or TRBV12-4 and TRBJ2-1; either TRBD1 or TRBD2 may fit D (5 bases each). V lost 7 bases, J lost 7 bases, and 20 bases lay in between. This CDR3 spans 15 amino acids. The DNA of the CDR3 is TGTGCCAGCACCCCGCGGCTGGGGCCGGGGAATGAGCAGTTCTTC. Its protein product is CASTPRLGPGNEQFF.

The chain links TRBV5-1 to TRBJ2-4; 8 bases line up with TRBD1. Germline CDR1 is SGHRS and CDR2 is YFSETQ. V gave up 3 bases and J gave up 0 bases; unmatched junction bases: 14. The CDR3 loop spans 19 amino acids. The CDR3 is CASSSRTGLAGQAKNIQYF. The CDR3 DNA sequence: TGCGCCAGCAGCTCCCGGACAGGGTTGGCGGGTCAAGCCAAAAACATTCAGTACTTC.

CDR3 sequence: CATSPGLAEQFF. DNA for the CDR3: TGTGCCACCTCCCCGGGACTCGCAGAGCAGTTCTTC. This sequence joins TRBV15 and TRBJ2-1; tentative D call: TRBD2 (6 bases). The germline V gene has CDR1 LNHNV and CDR2 YYDKDF (reference sequence). V was pared by 8 bases and J by 10 bases, with 15 bases between. This CDR3 has 12 residues.

Ten or more counts support this clonotype. The genes are TRBV5-4 and TRBJ2-2, with a weak D call TRBD2 (6 bases). The germline V gene encodes CDR1 SGHNT and CDR2 YYREEE (reference sequence). The V end was cut by 2 bases, the J end by 5 bases, with 13 bases between. The CDR3 consists of 15 residues. CDR3 nucleotide sequence: TGTGCCAGCAGCTTTGGAGGGAGGCGTACCGGGGAGCTGTTTTTT. This codes for CASSFGGRRTGELFF.

A few counts support this clonotype. V is TRBV29-1 and J is TRBJ2-7; 10 positions match TRBD1. The junction had 8 bases not matched to a gene; V was cut back by 6 bases and J by 6 bases. The length of the CDR3 is 13 residues. The germline gives CDR1 SQVTM, CDR2 ANQGSEA. The CDR3 DNA reads as TGCAGCGTCCAAGGGACAGGGGTACTCGAGCAGTACTTC. As protein: CSVQGTGVLEQYF.

The genes are TRBV27 and TRBJ1-6; D perhaps matches TRBD1 (5 bases). V gave up 6 bases and J gave up 7 bases, with 7 bases separating them. Germline V gives CDR1 MNHEY, CDR2 SMNVEV (reference sequence). The CDR3 has 12 amino acids. DNA for the CDR3: TGTGCCAGCAGACAGGAGAATTCACCCCTCCACTTT. This translates into CASRQENSPLHF.

This clonotype was seen a single time. The rearrangement uses TRBV19 and TRBJ2-5; no firm D call. Germline V lookup: CDR1 LNHDA, CDR2 SQIVND (reference sequence). The CDR3 has 13 amino acids. Trimming left V 5 bases short and J 9 bases short, with 16 bases between. CDR3 sequence: CASSSLAAEAQYF. CDR3 DNA: TGTGCCAGTAGTTCCCTCGCGGCCGAGGCCCAGTACTTC.

The chain carries TRBV11-2 and TRBJ2-1; TRBD2 matches at 9 bases. J lost 9 bases, V lost 5 bases, and 11 bases had no gene match. Germline V gene data show CDR1 as SGHAT and CDR2 as FQNNGV. CDR3 length: 15 residues. CDR3 bases: TGTGCCAGCAGCCTCGGGGCGGGGGGGCCTGCTGAGCAGTTCTTC. Translation gives CASSLGAGGPAEQFF.

This clonotype was seen repeatedly, ten times or more. The V call is TRBV10-3, the J call TRBJ1-1; D might be TRBD1 (5 bases). Germline loops: CDR1 ENHRY, CDR2 SYGVKD. Trimming cost V 0 bases and J 4 bases, with 12 bases left between them. This CDR3 is built from 15 residues. CDR3 coding DNA: TGTGCCATCAGTGAGTCCGGGGGATCAGGCACTGAAGCTTTCTTT. Translating gives CAISESGGSGTEAFF.

This clonotype occurred a few times. This CDR3 is CSATIEWEQYF. The CDR3 DNA sequence: TGCAGTGCTACCATTGAATGGGAGCAGTACTTC. The chain links TRBV20-1 to TRBJ2-7, with no clear D. Deletions cut 4 bases from V and 7 bases from J, with 11 bases between. The CDR3 loop spans 11 amino acids. Germline CDR1 is DFQATT and CDR2 is SNEGSKA (reference sequence).

CDR3 in amino acids: CASSPTGIPRDTQYF. In nucleotides, the CDR3 is TGTGCCAGCAGCCCCACGGGGATCCCTCGGGATACGCAGTATTTT. The J gene is TRBJ2-3, the V gene TRBV3-1; weak D call: TRBD2 (5 bases). The V end was cut by 4 bases, the J end by 6 bases, with 17 bases between. Germline V gene lookup returns CDR1 LGHDT and CDR2 YNNKEL (reference sequence). The CDR3 consists of 15 residues.

This clonotype was observed many times. The chain carries TRBV12-3 or TRBV12-4 and TRBJ2-1, with 10 positions matching TRBD1. The junction had 9 bases not matched to a gene; V was cut back by 6 bases and J by 7 bases. This CDR3 contains 15 residues. The CDR3 DNA reads as TGTGCCAGCAGCTATGGGACAGGGGCGGTAAATGAGCAGTTCTTC. Translation: CASSYGTGAVNEQFF.

This chain links TRBV28 with TRBJ2-2; 11 bases fit TRBD2. The CDR3 is 17 amino acids. In germline, CDR1 is MDHEN, CDR2 SYDVKM. V was pared by 6 bases and J by 7 bases, with 13 bases of the junction left unmatched. The CDR3: CASRPISVAGGIGELFF. Here the CDR3 DNA reads TGTGCCAGCAGGCCTATTTCGGTAGCGGGGGGGATCGGGGAGCTGTTTTTT.

This clonotype was seen only a few times. The J gene is TRBJ1-1, the V gene TRBV7-3; 7 nucleotides align to TRBD1. Per germline, CDR1 SGHTA and CDR2 FQGTGA. After removal of 5 bases from V and 0 bases from J, the junction contained 6 bases not matched to a gene. This CDR3 comprises 15 residues. Here the CDR3 DNA reads TGTGCCAGCAGCCTGGGACAGCGACTGAACACTGAAGCTTTCTTT. Its protein is CASSLGQRLNTEAFF.

This clonotype was observed a handful of times. V gene TRBV5-5 combines with J gene TRBJ2-7; TRBD1 matches 9 bases. With V trimmed by 4 bases and J by 4 bases, 6 bases remained unmatched. The CDR3 sequence is 14 residues long. CDR1 is SGHKS and CDR2 is YYEKEE in the germline V gene (reference sequence). Here the CDR3 reads CASSGRDRAYEQYF. The CDR3, as DNA: TGTGCCAGCAGCGGCCGGGACAGGGCTTACGAGCAGTACTTC.

The gene calls are TRBV20-1 and TRBJ1-1; D not resolved. Germline values: CDR1 DFQATT, CDR2 SNEGSKA (reference sequence). The CDR3 spans 12 residues. V lost 5 bases and J 4 bases, leaving 11 bases between the germline ends. CDR3 residues: CSARRRSTEAFF. DNA of the CDR3: TGCAGTGCTCGCCGCAGGAGCACTGAAGCTTTCTTT.

This chain uses TRBV5-6 with TRBJ2-7; D may be TRBD1 (6 bases). Trimming pared 4 bases from V and 0 bases from J, leaving 20 bases between. The CDR3 consists of 17 residues. The germline CDR1 and CDR2 sequences are SGHDT and YYEEEE. The CDR3 DNA reads TGTGCCAGCAGCCCTGCACTACGGACAGACCTCTCCTACGAGCAGTACTTC. This encodes CASSPALRTDLSYEQYF.

This clonotype was seen only a few times. This chain joins TRBV28 and TRBJ2-1; the match to TRBD2 covers 7 bases. Per germline, CDR1 MDHEN and CDR2 SYDVKM. Trimming removed 6 bases from V and 8 bases from J; junction bases left unmatched: 13. This CDR3 is built from 15 residues. CDR3 nucleotides: TGTGCCAGCAGCCGGCCGGGACTATCGTTGGATGAGCAGTTCTTC. Its translation is CASSRPGLSLDEQFF.

This clonotype was picked up a small number of times. J is TRBJ2-5 and V is TRBV2, with D unresolved. Deletions cut 6 bases from V and 2 bases from J, with 7 bases between. The length of the CDR3 is 12 residues. Germline V gives CDR1 SNHLY, CDR2 FYNNEI. The CDR3 reads CASRDMQETQYF. The CDR3, as DNA: TGTGCCAGCAGGGATATGCAAGAGACCCAGTACTTC.

This clonotype has just a few counts. The chain uses TRBV27 and TRBJ2-1; D gene uncertain. Trimming took off 0 bases at V and 7 bases at J, with 13 bases between the two ends. The CDR3 consists of 15 residues. CDR1 MNHEY and CDR2 SMNVEV come from the germline V gene (reference sequence). This CDR3 is CASSLSPLFQNEQFF. In DNA form, the CDR3 reads TGTGCCAGCAGTTTATCTCCCCTTTTCCAGAATGAGCAGTTCTTC.

This chain joins TRBV29-1 and TRBJ2-7, with 9 bases lining up with TRBD1. The CDR3 length is 13 residues. With 3 bases clipped from V and 6 bases from J, the junction kept 6 bases outside the gene matches. CDR1 is SQVTM, CDR2 ANQGSEA, per germline. The CDR3 loop is CSVESGTGTEQYF. DNA of the CDR3: TGCAGCGTTGAGTCCGGGACAGGGACCGAGCAGTACTTC.

The chain joins TRBV4-1 to TRBJ2-1; no definite D call. V shed 0 bases and J shed 5 bases, with 5 bases lying between them. Germline V gene lookup returns CDR1 MGHRA and CDR2 YSYEKL. The CDR3 covers 13 residues. CDR3 region: CASSQERNNEQFF. In DNA, the CDR3 is TGCGCCAGCAGCCAAGAACGGAACAATGAGCAGTTCTTC.

Of note for this clonotype: A much larger clone lies a single base off, so this may be a read error. This sequence joins TRBV4-1 and TRBJ1-1; TRBD1 agrees at 10 bases. After removal of 4 bases from V and 6 bases from J, the junction contained 5 bases not matched to a gene. This CDR3 has 14 amino acids. The germline V gene has CDR1 MGHRA and CDR2 YSYEKL. The CDR3 sequence: CASSRPGQGPEAFF. CDR3 nucleotides: TGCGCCAGCAGCCGACCGGGACAGGGGCCTGAAGCTTTCTTT.

This clonotype was detected a few times. The chain has TRBV29-1 and TRBJ2-3; TRBD1 matches 10 bases. The CDR3 is 13 amino acids. The germline V gene has CDR1 SQVTM and CDR2 ANQGSEA. Unmatched junction bases numbered 6, after V lost 7 bases and J lost 5 bases. CDR3 in amino acids: CSGRQGAGDTQYF. In nucleotides, the CDR3 is TGCAGCGGGAGACAGGGGGCGGGAGATACGCAGTATTTT.

The chain has TRBV4-1 and TRBJ2-4, with D tentatively TRBD1 (5 bases). The length of the CDR3 is 15 residues. The germline gives CDR1 MGHRA, CDR2 YSYEKL. Trimming cost V 4 bases and J 8 bases, with 18 bases left between them. This CDR3 is CASSRAGIGGDIQYF. The CDR3 DNA follows: TGCGCCAGCAGCCGAGCAGGGATCGGTGGTGACATTCAGTACTTC.

This clonotype turned up a few times. The rearrangement joins TRBV6-1 to TRBJ1-2; TRBD1 aligns across 7 bases. Germline V gives CDR1 MNHNS, CDR2 SASEGT. Losses at the gene ends were 1 base for V and 4 bases for J; bases not matched to a gene: 6. This CDR3 is 15 amino acids long. CDR3: CASSEGQGQFYGYTF. In DNA form, the CDR3 reads TGTGCCAGCAGTGAAGGGCAGGGACAGTTCTATGGCTACACCTTC.